This T cell receptor beta chain was profiled in a study of T cells in tumors after PD-1 blockade. Sequenced by immunoSEQ multiplex PCR; TCRdb stores in-frame clones only, minus some. In the table there are around 34,000 clones, 73% of which are singletons. Sample: PBMCs, taken after anti-PD-1 treatment. The clonotype was recovered from a human donor with basal cell carcinoma.

The CDR3 region is CASSTSPADTQYF. As DNA, the CDR3 is TGTGCCAGCAGCACTAGCCCTGCAGATACGCAGTATTTT. The chain links TRBV9 to TRBJ2-3; weak D call: TRBD2 (6 bases). Trimming took off 4 bases at V and 4 bases at J, with 10 bases between the two ends. The CDR3 has 13 residues. CDR1 is SGDLS and CDR2 is YYNGEE in the germline V gene.